Following are 32 T cell receptor beta chains from one sample sequenced in a study of cytomegalovirus exposure and HLA in healthy donors. Generated by immunoSEQ multiplex PCR, the TCRdb table keeps only in-frame clones and is missing some. The sample includes 30,000 to 40,000 clones, 90% to 95% seen only once; the top ten take about 3.1%. Sequencing used PBMCs. Receptor source: a man younger than 35 in good health and CMV-seronegative.

J is TRBJ2-3 and V is TRBV2; D is possibly TRBD1 (6 bases). Trimming took 4 bases from V and 6 from J, leaving 20 bases between them. This CDR3 is 16 amino acids long. The germline V gene has CDR1 SNHLY and CDR2 FYNNEI. The CDR3 loop is CASSVREGGGRDTQYF. The DNA for the CDR3 is TGTGCCAGCAGTGTCCGGGAAGGGGGTGGCCGGGATACGCAGTATTTT.

The J gene is TRBJ2-3, the V gene TRBV9; 7 nucleotides align to TRBD2. CDR1 is SGDLS, CDR2 YYNGEE, per germline. V lost 6 bases to trimming and J lost 5 bases; unmatched junction nucleotides: 6. The CDR3 is made up of 13 amino acids. The CDR3 nucleotides are TGTGCCAGCACCGGGGGGTTGGGAGATACGCAGTATTTT. Encoded protein: CASTGGLGDTQYF.

In this sample, this clone turned up once. This chain links TRBV11-2 with TRBJ1-3; no clear D. The germline V gene has CDR1 SGHAT and CDR2 FQNNGV. The CDR3 is 14 residues long. V lost 5 bases to trimming and J lost 1 base, with 9 bases between them. The CDR3 nucleotides read TGTGCCAGCAGCCGGGTAGGATCTGGAAACACCATATATTTT. Its translation: CASSRVGSGNTIYF. Variable domain in full (rest from reference TRBV11-2 and TRBJ1-3): EAGVAQSPRYKIIEKRQSVAFWCNPISGHATLYWYQQILGQGPKLLIQFQNNGVVDDSQLPKDRFSAERLKGVDSTLKIQPAKLEDSAVYLCASSRVGSGNTIYFGEGSWLTVV.

The rearrangement uses TRBV1 and TRBJ1-1; TRBD1 is the table's D call, not checked against the DNA. TRBV1 is assigned pseudogene status. The CDR3 loop spans 14 amino acids. CDR3 DNA sequence: TGCACCTACTGGGCGGGGACAGGGAACACTGAAGCTTTCTTT. Amino acid sequence: CTYWAGTGNTEAFF.

This rearrangement joins TRBV6-5 to TRBJ1-1; 9 nucleotides agree with TRBD1. This CDR3 is built from 14 residues. The germline V gene has CDR1 MNHEY and CDR2 SVGAGI. J lost 5 bases, V lost 2 bases, and 3 bases had no gene match. CDR3 residues: CASSYGTGRTEAFF. The DNA of the CDR3 is TGTGCCAGCAGTTACGGGACAGGGAGGACTGAAGCTTTCTTT.

The V call is TRBV15, the J call TRBJ2-1, with TRBD2 matching over 8 bases. CDR3 size: 16 residues. The V and J ends lost 3 bases and 7 bases, in that order; junction bases with no gene match: 11. Germline V gene data show CDR1 as LNHNV and CDR2 as YYDKDF (reference sequence). The CDR3 sequence: CATSSLGTRTSNEQFF. CDR3 DNA: TGTGCCACCAGCAGCCTCGGGACTAGAACTAGTAATGAGCAGTTCTTC.

V and J are TRBV7-6 and TRBJ1-5, with D possibly TRBD1 on 6 matching bases. V was trimmed by 3 bases and J by 7 bases, leaving 10 bases between them. Germline CDR1 reads SGHVS; CDR2 reads FNYEAQ. The CDR3 loop spans 13 amino acids. CDR3 in amino acids: CASSLGGPQPQHF. CDR3 nucleotide sequence: TGTGCCAGCAGCTTGGGGGGGCCCCAGCCCCAGCATTTT.

The chain carries TRBV6-1 and TRBJ1-1, with 7 bases that match TRBD1. V was pared by 2 bases and J by 5 bases, with 14 bases of the junction left unmatched. Germline assignment: CDR1 MNHNS and CDR2 SASEGT. This CDR3 is built from 17 residues. CDR3: CASSEPTHRQGTTEAFF. The CDR3 DNA reads as TGTGCCAGCAGTGAACCCACTCACCGACAGGGAACAACTGAAGCTTTCTTT.

V is TRBV18 and J is TRBJ2-5; TRBD1 is a possible D gene (5 bases). This CDR3 is 15 amino acids long. V shed 1 base and J shed 1 base, with 10 bases lying between them. Germline values: CDR1 KGHSH, CDR2 LQKENI. CDR3 loop: CASSPLKGAQETQYF. The CDR3 nucleotides read TGTGCCAGCTCACCACTCAAAGGGGCCCAAGAGACCCAGTACTTC.

The gene calls are TRBV12-5 and TRBJ1-1, with 8 positions matching TRBD1. Germline loops: CDR1 LGHNT, CDR2 FRNRAP. This CDR3 comprises 14 residues. After removal of 7 bases from V and 8 bases from J, the junction contained 12 bases not matched to a gene. The CDR3: CASDNDRGGWEAFF. Written as DNA, the CDR3 is TGTGCTAGTGATAACGACAGGGGAGGATGGGAAGCTTTCTTT.

The chain combines TRBV5-4 with TRBJ2-7; D is undetermined. The germline V and J ends were trimmed by 3 bases and 4 bases, with 8 bases remaining between them. CDR1 and CDR2 from the germline V gene are SGHNT and YYREEE (reference sequence). The CDR3 has 12 amino acids. The CDR3 protein is CASSSTEYEQYF. The CDR3 nucleotides are TGTGCCAGCAGCTCAACAGAGTACGAGCAGTACTTC.

The chain links TRBV28 to TRBJ2-7, with D possibly TRBD1 on 6 matching bases. In germline, CDR1 is MDHEN, CDR2 SYDVKM. CDR3 length: 15 residues. Deletions cut 6 bases from V and 3 bases from J, with 18 bases between. The CDR3 DNA is TGTGCCAGCAGCGGCACGGGACATAACGACTACGAGCAGTACTTC. Protein product: CASSGTGHNDYEQYF.

Only one count was recorded for this clone. The CDR3 nucleotides read TGCGCCAGCAGCCAGCTAGATGGGGCCAACGTCCTGACTTTC. Amino acid sequence: CASSQLDGANVLTF. The chain uses TRBV4-1 and TRBJ2-6; no clear D. CDR1 and CDR2 from the germline V gene are MGHRA and YSYEKL. Trimming removed 3 bases from V and 3 bases from J, with 6 bases in between. The length of the CDR3 is 14 residues.

The V call is TRBV28, the J call TRBJ2-1; D is possibly TRBD2 (6 bases). The CDR3 totals 15 residues. Deletions cut 6 bases from V and 0 bases from J, with 12 bases between. Germline CDR1 reads MDHEN; CDR2 reads SYDVKM. The CDR3 DNA follows: TGTGCCAGCAGGGGGGGAGCGAGCTCCTACAATGAGCAGTTCTTC. This gives the protein CASRGGASSYNEQFF.

The rearrangement links TRBV4-2 to TRBJ2-5, with 12 bases matching TRBD2. The CDR3 has 16 amino acids. Germline V gives CDR1 LGHNA, CDR2 YNFKEQ. J was trimmed by 2 bases and V by 1 base; bases with no gene match: 2. CDR3 amino acids: CASSQGTSGTQETQYF. The DNA of the CDR3 is TGTGCCAGCAGCCAAGGGACTAGCGGGACTCAAGAGACCCAGTACTTC.

The CDR3 loop reads CASSRDQGGYEQYF. The CDR3 DNA is TGTGCCAGCAGCAGAGACCAGGGTGGCTACGAGCAGTACTTC. This rearrangement joins TRBV9 to TRBJ2-7, with D tentatively TRBD1 (5 bases). Germline CDR1 SGDLS, CDR2 YYNGEE. The CDR3 length is 14 residues. The V gene lost 4 bases and the J gene lost 3 bases, with 14 bases spanning the gap.

The chain combines TRBV25-1 with TRBJ2-1, with 8 bases identical to TRBD2. The CDR3 loop spans 16 amino acids. V was pared by 2 bases and J by 6 bases, with 9 bases of the junction left unmatched. CDR1 is MGHDK, CDR2 SYGVNS, per germline. CDR3 protein: CASSEMLGTSINEQFF. As DNA, the CDR3 is TGTGCCAGCAGTGAAATGCTTGGGACTAGTATCAATGAGCAGTTCTTC.

The CDR3 here is CASSLGRGNSPLHF. DNA of the CDR3: TGTGCCAGCAGCTTGGGCAGGGGGAATTCACCCCTCCACTTT. The chain links TRBV7-2 to TRBJ1-6; 7 bases agree with TRBD1. V shed 3 bases and J 7 bases; nucleotides not matched to a gene: 3. In germline, CDR1 is SGHTA, CDR2 FQGNSA. The CDR3 length is 14 residues.

CDR3 loop: CASSEGGDNTEAFF. The CDR3 coding sequence is TGTGCCAGCAGTGAAGGGGGAGATAACACTGAAGCTTTCTTT. The genes are TRBV2 and TRBJ1-1; no firm D call. Per the germline V gene, CDR1 is SNHLY and CDR2 is FYNNEI. The CDR3 sequence is 14 residues long. V shed 1 base and J shed 2 bases, with 8 bases lying between them.

This clone has just one count. This rearrangement joins TRBV7-3 to TRBJ1-2, with no clear D. V was pared by 0 bases and J by 7 bases, with 9 bases between. Germline V gene data show CDR1 as SGHTA and CDR2 as FQGTGA. The CDR3 sequence is 13 residues long. The CDR3 sequence is CASSLTEEAGYTF. CDR3 coding DNA: TGTGCCAGCAGCTTAACGGAGGAAGCTGGCTACACCTTC.

This chain connects TRBV7-6 to TRBJ2-5, with unresolved D. V lost 3 bases and J 1 base, leaving 9 bases between the germline ends. CDR3 length equals 14 residues. CDR1 is SGHVS and CDR2 is FNYEAQ in the germline V gene. CDR3 nucleotide sequence: TGTGCCAGCAGCTTGTCCTCAGTCCAAGAGACCCAGTACTTC. As protein: CASSLSSVQETQYF.

The chain recombines TRBV7-9 with TRBJ1-5, with a possible D match to TRBD1 (6 bases). V lost 1 base and J 0 bases, leaving 7 bases between the germline ends. There are 15 residues in the CDR3. Per the germline V gene, CDR1 is SEHNR and CDR2 is FQNEAQ (reference sequence). CDR3 DNA sequence: TGTGCCAGCAGCTTAGGACAGGCTAGCAATCAGCCCCAGCATTTT. Amino acid sequence: CASSLGQASNQPQHF.

The chain joins TRBV2 to TRBJ1-2, with D perhaps matching TRBD1 (6 bases). V was pared by 8 bases and J by 8 bases, with 18 bases between. The germline V gene has CDR1 SNHLY and CDR2 FYNNEI. CDR3 length: 13 residues. This CDR3 is CASLNSGDVGYTF. CDR3 DNA sequence: TGTGCCAGCCTAAACTCAGGGGATGTGGGCTACACCTTC.

This chain links TRBV9 with TRBJ2-3; D is possibly TRBD2 (7 bases). CDR1 SGDLS and CDR2 YYNGEE come from the germline V gene. V was cut by 4 bases and J by 7 bases, with 22 bases left in between. This CDR3 has 16 amino acids. Here the CDR3 reads CASSPRGLGGANTQYF. As DNA, the CDR3 is TGTGCCAGCAGCCCCCGCGGTCTTGGGGGGGCGAATACGCAGTATTTT.

V is TRBV30 and J is TRBJ1-1, with D possibly matching TRBD1 (6 bases). The CDR3 is made up of 12 amino acids. Germline CDR1 and CDR2: GTSNPN and SVGIG (reference sequence). The germline V and J ends were trimmed by 5 bases and 4 bases, with 11 bases remaining between them. The CDR3 DNA reads as TGTGCCTGGGGCAGGGGTGGCACTGAAGCTTTCTTT. Translating it yields CAWGRGGTEAFF.

The V call is TRBV7-3, the J call TRBJ2-3, with D maybe TRBD1 (7 bases). V was trimmed by 2 bases and J by 2 bases, leaving 11 bases between them. The CDR3 loop spans 15 amino acids. The germline CDR1 and CDR2 sequences are SGHTA and FQGTGA. CDR3 sequence (DNA): TGTGCCAGCAGCTTACAGGGGGGTGACACAGATACGCAGTATTTT. Translation: CASSLQGGDTDTQYF.

This sequence joins TRBV19 and TRBJ2-1, with D tentatively TRBD2 (5 bases). CDR1 LNHDA and CDR2 SQIVND come from the germline V gene (reference sequence). CDR3 length: 15 residues. V was trimmed by 7 bases and J by 0 bases, leaving 13 bases between them. CDR3 loop: CASKERRSSYNEQFF. The DNA for the CDR3 is TGTGCCAGTAAGGAACGGAGGAGCTCCTACAATGAGCAGTTCTTC.

CDR3 sequence (DNA): TGTGCCAGCAGTGACTCCGGGACTAGCGGCACAGATACGCAGTATTTT. Translated, it gives CASSDSGTSGTDTQYF. The V call is TRBV6-4, the J call TRBJ2-3; 10 bases map to TRBD2. The trim removed 0 bases at V and 1 base at J, leaving 1 base unmatched. The germline V gene has CDR1 MRHNA and CDR2 SNTAGT. CDR3 size: 16 residues.

The chain recombines TRBV5-1 with TRBJ2-2; 10 nucleotides line up with TRBD2. The CDR3 has 17 amino acids. Germline V gene sequence: CDR1 SGHRS, CDR2 YFSETQ. Unmatched junction bases numbered 10, after V lost 4 bases and J lost 4 bases. CDR3: CASSPAVLAGATGELFF. As DNA, the CDR3 is TGCGCCAGCAGCCCCGCCGTCCTAGCGGGAGCCACCGGGGAGCTGTTTTTT. Looking up the rest from reference TRBV5-1 and TRBJ2-2 gives the full variable domain: KAGVTQTPRYLIKTRGQQVTLSCSPISGHRSVSWYQQTPGQGLQFLFEYFSETQRNKGNFPGRFSGRQFSNSRSEMNVSTLELGDSALYLCASSPAVLAGATGELFFGEGSRLTVL.

This clone has a single count. The chain couples TRBV4-2 to TRBJ2-3; 10 positions agree with TRBD1. Per germline, CDR1 LGHNA and CDR2 YNFKEQ. The CDR3 is made up of 17 amino acids. V was pared by 1 base and J by 5 bases, with 9 bases of the junction left unmatched. CDR3 amino acids: CASSQGSGTGEGDTQYF. CDR3 in DNA: TGTGCCAGCAGCCAAGGGTCCGGGACAGGGGAAGGAGATACGCAGTATTTT.

The rearrangement joins TRBV11-3 to TRBJ1-1; maybe TRBD1 (5 bases). Germline-derived CDR1 and CDR2 are SGHNT and YENEEA. V was pared by 1 base and J by 0 bases, with 12 bases between. This CDR3 contains 16 residues. CDR3 residues: CASSLGGDGMNTEAFF. CDR3 DNA: TGTGCCAGCAGCTTAGGGGGGGACGGCATGAACACTGAAGCTTTCTTT.

The chain recombines TRBV2 with TRBJ2-2; 13 bases fit TRBD2. Germline V lookup: CDR1 SNHLY, CDR2 FYNNEI. V lost 6 bases, J lost 5 bases, and 6 bases stayed unmatched. The CDR3 totals 16 residues. The chain's CDR3 is CASRRTSGGRTGELFF. CDR3 bases: TGTGCCAGCAGGCGGACTAGCGGGGGCCGGACCGGGGAGCTGTTTTTT.